Below are 32 T cell receptor beta chains sequenced from a single sample in a study of blood T cell repertoires in COVID-19. Measured with immunoSEQ multiplex PCR; TCRdb has only the in-frame clones, and not every one. The data show about 310,000 clones, with about 88% seen just once and around 1.4% held by the top ten. The sequenced sample was peripheral blood. These receptors were collected from a man aged 65 to 85 with acute or convalescent COVID-19.

This rearrangement joins TRBV9 to TRBJ2-3, with 14 bases matching TRBD2. This CDR3 region has 17 residues. In germline, CDR1 is SGDLS, CDR2 YYNGEE. Germline trimming cut 4 bases from V and 2 bases from J; bases unmatched to any gene: 6. CDR3 in DNA: TGTGCCAGCAGCCCCCGGACTAGCGGGGGGTACACAGATACGCAGTATTTT. Its translation: CASSPRTSGGYTDTQYF.

The sample holds one count of this clone. The J gene is TRBJ2-7, the V gene TRBV7-6; 8 nucleotides match TRBD1. Trimming cost V 4 bases and J 5 bases; bases outside gene matches: 10. The CDR3 spans 15 residues. CDR1 is SGHVS and CDR2 is FNYEAQ in the germline V gene. DNA of the CDR3: TGTGCCAGCAGCTCCGACAGGGGTAGGATGCACGAGCAGTACTTC. It yields the protein CASSSDRGRMHEQYF.

V is TRBV7-2 and J is TRBJ2-7; D is possibly TRBD1 (6 bases). V lost 6 bases, J lost 5 bases, and 14 bases lay in between. The CDR3 extends over 13 amino acids. Per the germline V gene, CDR1 is SGHTA and CDR2 is FQGNSA. This CDR3 reads CASSRTGQNEQYF. CDR3 DNA sequence: TGTGCCAGCAGTCGAACAGGACAGAACGAGCAGTACTTC.

The sample holds one count of this clone. The chain links TRBV5-4 to TRBJ2-7; D unresolved. This CDR3 spans 15 amino acids. The ends were cut back, 3 bases at V and 9 bases at J, with 22 bases in the middle. Per germline, CDR1 SGHNT and CDR2 YYREEE (reference sequence). CDR3: CASSSDAARFTGQYF. CDR3 sequence (DNA): TGTGCCAGCAGCTCCGACGCGGCAAGATTTACGGGGCAGTACTTC.

V usage is TRBV9 and J usage is TRBJ2-7, with D perhaps matching TRBD1 (7 bases). The CDR3 is 14 residues long. Trimming took 5 bases from V and 2 from J, leaving 14 bases between them. Per germline, CDR1 SGDLS and CDR2 YYNGEE. CDR3 sequence (DNA): TGTGCCAGCAGTAGGCAGGGGGGAGCCTACGAGCAGTACTTC. Protein: CASSRQGGAYEQYF.

The chain carries TRBV19 and TRBJ2-3, with TRBD2 as a possible D gene (6 bases). CDR3 size: 15 residues. CDR1 and CDR2 from the germline V gene are LNHDA and SQIVND (reference sequence). V was cut by 5 bases and J by 2 bases, with 14 bases left in between. The CDR3 region is CASSASGTPTDTQYF. The CDR3 DNA is TGTGCCAGTAGTGCCTCCGGGACTCCCACAGATACGCAGTATTTT.

V is TRBV5-1 and J is TRBJ2-5, with D tentatively TRBD2 (6 bases). The CDR3 loop spans 16 amino acids. Looked up from germline, CDR1 is SGHRS and CDR2 is YFSETQ. Trimming stripped 4 bases from V and 0 bases from J, with 16 bases between. For the CDR3, the DNA is TGCGCCAGCAGCCCGGTGCGGGGCCCCAACCAAGAGACCCAGTACTTC. It translates to CASSPVRGPNQETQYF.

Points on this clone: This sample also contains other DNA sequences that code for the same CDR3. V gene TRBV5-1 combines with J gene TRBJ2-6; no clear D gene. Germline lookup yields CDR1 SGHRS and CDR2 YFSETQ. With 0 bases removed from V and 1 base from J, the gap between germline ends came to 5 bases. CDR3 length: 15 amino acids. The CDR3 DNA is TGCGCCAGCAGCTTGGGGGCTTCTGGGGCCAACGTCCTGACTTTC. Protein sequence: CASSLGASGANVLTF.

V is TRBV24-1 and J is TRBJ1-2, with D possibly TRBD1 on 6 matching bases. The germline V gene encodes CDR1 KGHDR and CDR2 SFDVKD. This CDR3 contains 14 residues. V was cut by 3 bases and J by 8 bases, with 15 bases left in between. The CDR3 loop reads CATSDPPSDRGYTF. The DNA for the CDR3 is TGTGCCACCAGTGATCCCCCATCTGACAGGGGCTACACCTTC.

V usage is TRBV10-3 and J usage is TRBJ1-2; D is undetermined. CDR3 length equals 15 residues. Trimming took 0 bases from V and 7 from J, leaving 15 bases between them. CDR1 and CDR2 from the germline V gene are ENHRY and SYGVKD. For the CDR3, the DNA is TGTGCCATCAGTGAGTCGAGGGAGATCGGTGGTGGCTACACCTTC. Translation gives CAISESREIGGGYTF.

The V call is TRBV3-1 (or the pseudogene TRBV3-2), the J call TRBJ1-6; D uncertain. V lost 4 bases and J lost 4, with 8 bases in between. This CDR3 region has 14 residues. Germline assignment: CDR1 LGHDT and CDR2 YNNKEL (reference sequence). The CDR3 region is CASSPRQYNSPLHF. CDR3 DNA sequence: TGTGCCAGCAGCCCGAGACAATATAATTCACCCCTCCACTTT.

Written as DNA, the CDR3 is TGTGCCAGCAGCGCTACCCGGACTTCCGAGCAGTACTTC. It specifies CASSATRTSEQYF. The chain recombines TRBV7-7 with TRBJ2-7, with D perhaps TRBD2 (5 bases). Germline V gene lookup returns CDR1 SSHAT and CDR2 FNYEAQ (reference sequence). V lost 5 bases and J 6 bases, leaving 14 bases between the germline ends. CDR3 length: 13 residues.

CDR3 nucleotide sequence: TGTGCCAGCAGCAAAAGCGGGGGGCCCCGGAGCTCCGAGCAGTACTTC. Its protein is CASSKSGGPRSSEQYF. The chain recombines TRBV21-1 with TRBJ2-7; the tabulated D call, TRBD2, remains unverified against the DNA. TRBV21-1 is classified as a pseudogene. The CDR3 spans 16 residues.

The chain is built from TRBV7-9 and TRBJ1-2; 8 bases line up with TRBD1. J lost 4 bases, V lost 5 bases, and 9 bases had no gene match. Germline values: CDR1 SEHNR, CDR2 FQNEAQ (reference sequence). CDR3 size: 15 residues. This chain's CDR3 is CASSPGQGGGYGYTF. The DNA of the CDR3 is TGTGCCAGCAGCCCAGGACAGGGTGGAGGCTATGGCTACACCTTC.

The rearrangement uses TRBV11-2 and TRBJ2-3, with TRBD2 matching 11 bases. The germline V gene has CDR1 SGHAT and CDR2 FQNNGV. CDR3 length: 16 amino acids. The trim removed 2 bases at V and 5 bases at J, leaving 6 bases unmatched. The CDR3 DNA is TGTGCCAGCAGCTTACCGGGACTAGCGGAACTAGATACGCAGTATTTT. Translating gives CASSLPGLAELDTQYF.

The chain combines TRBV2 with TRBJ2-5; perhaps TRBD1 as D (6 bases). Germline CDR1 reads SNHLY; CDR2 reads FYNNEI. This CDR3 contains 15 residues. V was pared by 6 bases and J by 2 bases, with 16 bases between. The CDR3 region is CASSQNRDMQETQYF. Written as DNA, the CDR3 is TGTGCCAGCAGCCAGAACCGGGACATGCAAGAGACCCAGTACTTC.

This chain connects TRBV19 to TRBJ2-7; no clear D gene. The germline CDR1 and CDR2 sequences are LNHDA and SQIVND (reference sequence). The V gene lost 5 bases and the J gene lost 2 bases, with 16 bases spanning the gap. The CDR3 extends over 15 amino acids. The CDR3 region has the DNA TGTGCCAGTAGTGTACAGCCAGGCAGCACCTACGAGCAGTACTTC. Encoded protein: CASSVQPGSTYEQYF.

The chain employs TRBV6-5 and TRBJ2-7, with D possibly matching TRBD1 (6 bases). V lost 5 bases to trimming and J lost 6 bases, with 11 bases between them. This CDR3 spans 12 amino acids. Germline V gene lookup returns CDR1 MNHEY and CDR2 SVGAGI. The DNA of the CDR3 is TGTGCCAGCAGTCCACAGGGAACCGAGCAGTACTTC. Protein product: CASSPQGTEQYF.

The V and J genes are TRBV4-2 and TRBJ2-6, with 10 nucleotides matching TRBD1. The V segment lost 4 bases and the J segment 4 bases; nucleotides outside the gene matches: 4. In germline, CDR1 is LGHNA, CDR2 YNFKEQ. CDR3 size: 16 residues. CDR3 region: CASSLGQGRGANVLTF. The CDR3 nucleotides are TGTGCCAGCAGCCTGGGACAGGGGCGCGGGGCCAACGTCCTGACTTTC.

CDR3 loop: CASSLGSLTSGGDFQETQYF. The DNA for the CDR3 is TGCGCCAGCAGCTTGGGAAGCCTGACTAGCGGGGGGGATTTCCAAGAGACCCAGTACTTC. This chain connects TRBV5-1 to TRBJ2-5; 14 bases match TRBD2. The CDR3 sequence is 20 residues long. Germline V gene sequence: CDR1 SGHRS, CDR2 YFSETQ. V gave up 0 bases and J gave up 1 base; unmatched junction bases: 11.

This chain links TRBV5-4 with TRBJ2-5, with unresolved D. Germline-derived CDR1 and CDR2 are SGHNT and YYREEE (reference sequence). The length of the CDR3 is 13 residues. Trimming left V 5 bases short and J 3 bases short, with 11 bases between. CDR3 nucleotide sequence: TGTGCCAGCAGTGACTCGAACAAAGAGACCCAGTACTTC. It translates to CASSDSNKETQYF.

This chain links TRBV9 with TRBJ2-5; tentative D call: TRBD1 (6 bases). Trimming cost V 4 bases and J 2 bases, with 12 bases left between them. Germline CDR1 SGDLS, CDR2 YYNGEE. This CDR3 region has 14 residues. Here the CDR3 reads CASSPGTIQETQYF. For the CDR3, the DNA is TGTGCCAGCAGCCCGGGGACAATACAAGAGACCCAGTACTTC.

This clone has more than one count but fewer than ten. The V call is TRBV10-1, the J call TRBJ1-4; a weak D match, TRBD1 (5 bases). Germline V gene data show CDR1 as WNHNN and CDR2 as SYGVQD (reference sequence). V was trimmed by 8 bases and J by 7 bases, leaving 14 bases between them. This CDR3 region has 13 residues. The CDR3 DNA follows: TGCGCCAGCGGAAGCAGGGTACCTGAAAAACTGTTTTTT. Translating it yields CASGSRVPEKLFF.

The chain has TRBV30 and TRBJ2-3, with unresolved D. CDR3 length: 13 residues. V was trimmed by 4 bases and J by 0 bases, leaving 8 bases between them. From germline, CDR1 is GTSNPN and CDR2 SVGIG (reference sequence). CDR3 sequence reads: CAWKATSTDTQYF. CDR3 sequence (DNA): TGTGCCTGGAAGGCGACTAGCACAGATACGCAGTATTTT.

The chain couples TRBV6-2 or TRBV6-3 to TRBJ2-2; D is possibly TRBD2 (5 bases). This CDR3 has 14 amino acids. V was clipped by 6 bases and J by 3 bases, with 11 bases between them. CDR1 is MNHEY and CDR2 is SVGEGT in the germline V gene. The CDR3 coding sequence is TGTGCCAGCAGCAGGACTCGTGACACCGGGGAGCTGTTTTTT. Protein product: CASSRTRDTGELFF.

This chain connects TRBV7-9 to TRBJ1-4, with D perhaps matching TRBD1 (5 bases). V was pared by 2 bases and J by 4 bases, with 8 bases between. Germline CDR1 and CDR2: SEHNR and FQNEAQ (reference sequence). The length of the CDR3 is 14 residues. This CDR3 reads CASSLQGGNEKLFF. DNA for the CDR3: TGTGCCAGCAGCTTACAGGGTGGTAATGAAAAACTGTTTTTT.

The J gene is TRBJ2-3, the V gene TRBV11-2; TRBD2 aligns across 13 bases. This CDR3 contains 18 residues. The V and J ends lost 5 bases and 3 bases, in that order; junction bases with no gene match: 11. Looked up from germline, CDR1 is SGHAT and CDR2 is FQNNGV. The CDR3 loop is CASSPERVGLAGTDTQYF. DNA for the CDR3: TGTGCCAGCAGCCCCGAGCGAGTGGGACTAGCGGGGACAGATACGCAGTATTTT.

The rearrangement joins TRBV7-2 to TRBJ2-5; 9 bases are shared with TRBD2. V was clipped by 1 base and J by 1 base; unmatched bases: 4. The CDR3 is made up of 16 amino acids. The V gene's germline CDR1 is SGHTA and CDR2 FQGNSA. The CDR3 DNA is TGTGCCAGCAGCTTAGTCGGCGGGAGGGCCCAAGAGACCCAGTACTTC. It specifies CASSLVGGRAQETQYF.

This clone was found a few times. This chain uses TRBV28 with TRBJ2-7; D unclear. The CDR3 extends over 14 amino acids. The V end lost 7 bases, the J end lost 3 bases, and 16 bases lay between the germline ends. CDR1 MDHEN and CDR2 SYDVKM come from the germline V gene. The CDR3 is CASTHEWSSYEQYF. Written as DNA, the CDR3 is TGTGCCAGCACCCACGAGTGGAGTAGCTACGAGCAGTACTTC.

This clone was seen only once. The chain has TRBV7-9 and TRBJ1-4; D possibly corresponds to TRBD1 (6 bases). CDR1 is SEHNR and CDR2 is FQNEAQ in the germline V gene (reference sequence). CDR3 size: 15 residues. Trimming left V 4 bases short and J 8 bases short, with 17 bases between. CDR3 sequence: CASSSRQATDEKLFF. CDR3 DNA sequence: TGTGCCAGCAGCTCCCGACAGGCTACGGACGAAAAACTGTTTTTT.

The gene calls are TRBV28 and TRBJ2-5; 13 nucleotides line up with TRBD2. Per germline, CDR1 MDHEN and CDR2 SYDVKM. This CDR3 is 16 amino acids long. Unmatched junction bases numbered 7, after V lost 5 bases and J lost 4 bases. The DNA of the CDR3 is TGTGCCAGCAGTGGCACCGGGACTAGCGGGACAGAGACCCAGTACTTC. It yields the protein CASSGTGTSGTETQYF.

This chain uses TRBV28 with TRBJ2-6; 9 bases align to TRBD1. Trimming took 5 bases from V and 2 from J; bases not matched to a gene: 13. CDR1 is MDHEN, CDR2 SYDVKM, per germline. This CDR3 spans 19 amino acids. The CDR3 nucleotides read TGTGCCAGCAGTGGCGTATGGGGACAGGGAATGACTGGGGCCAACGTCCTGACTTTC. This encodes CASSGVWGQGMTGANVLTF.